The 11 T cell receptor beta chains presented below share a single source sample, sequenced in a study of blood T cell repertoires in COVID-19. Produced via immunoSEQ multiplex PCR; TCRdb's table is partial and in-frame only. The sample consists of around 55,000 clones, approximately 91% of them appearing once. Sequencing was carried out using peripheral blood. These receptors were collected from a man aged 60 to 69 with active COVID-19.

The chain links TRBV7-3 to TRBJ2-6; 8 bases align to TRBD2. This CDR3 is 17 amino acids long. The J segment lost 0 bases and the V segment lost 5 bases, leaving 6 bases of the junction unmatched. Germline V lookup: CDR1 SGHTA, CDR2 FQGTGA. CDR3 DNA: TGTGCCAGCAGCGCTAAGGGGACTAGCTCTGGGGCCAACGTCCTGACTTTC. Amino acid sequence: CASSAKGTSSGANVLTF.

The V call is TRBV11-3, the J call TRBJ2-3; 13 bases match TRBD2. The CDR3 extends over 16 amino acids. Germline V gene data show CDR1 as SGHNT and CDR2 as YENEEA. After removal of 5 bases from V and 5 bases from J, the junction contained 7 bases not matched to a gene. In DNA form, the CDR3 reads TGTGCCAGCAGCAGAGGGACTAGCGGGACTGGAGATACGCAGTATTTT. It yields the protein CASSRGTSGTGDTQYF. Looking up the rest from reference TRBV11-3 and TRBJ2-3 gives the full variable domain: EAGVVQSPRYKIIEKKQPVAFWCNPISGHNTLYWYLQNLGQGPELLIRYENEEAVDDSQLPKDRFSAERLKGVDSTLKIQPAELGDSAVYLCASSRGTSGTGDTQYFGPGTRLTVL.

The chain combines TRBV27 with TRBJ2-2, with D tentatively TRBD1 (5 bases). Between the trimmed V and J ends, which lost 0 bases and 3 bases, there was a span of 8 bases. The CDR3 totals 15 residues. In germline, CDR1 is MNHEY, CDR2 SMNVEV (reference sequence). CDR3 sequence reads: CASSLSQGYTGELFF. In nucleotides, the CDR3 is TGTGCCAGCAGTTTATCCCAGGGATACACCGGGGAGCTGTTTTTT.

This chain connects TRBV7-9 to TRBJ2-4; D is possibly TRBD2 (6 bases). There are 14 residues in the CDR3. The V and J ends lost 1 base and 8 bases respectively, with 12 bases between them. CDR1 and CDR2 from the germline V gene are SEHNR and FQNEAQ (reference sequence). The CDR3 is CASSLGGLRDIQYF. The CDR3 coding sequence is TGTGCCAGCAGCTTAGGGGGACTGAGGGACATTCAGTACTTC.

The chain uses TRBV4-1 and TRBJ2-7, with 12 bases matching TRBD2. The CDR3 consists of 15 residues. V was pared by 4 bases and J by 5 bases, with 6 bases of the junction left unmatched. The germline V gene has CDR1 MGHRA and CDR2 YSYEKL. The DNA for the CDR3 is TGCGCCAGCAGCCTACTGGGACTAGCGGGCGACGAGCAGTACTTC. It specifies CASSLLGLAGDEQYF.

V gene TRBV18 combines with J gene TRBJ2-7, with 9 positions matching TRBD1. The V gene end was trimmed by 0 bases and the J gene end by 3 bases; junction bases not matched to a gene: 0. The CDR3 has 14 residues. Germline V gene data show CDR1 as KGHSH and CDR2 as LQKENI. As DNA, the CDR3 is TGTGCCAGCTCACCACCGGGACAGGGCTACGAGCAGTACTTC. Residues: CASSPPGQGYEQYF. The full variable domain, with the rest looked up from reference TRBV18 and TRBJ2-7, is NAGVMQNPRHLVRRRGQEARLRCSPMKGHSHVYWYRQLPEEGLKFMVYLQKENIIDESGMPKERFSAEFPKEGPSILRIQQVVRGDSAAYFCASSPPGQGYEQYFGPGTRLTVT.

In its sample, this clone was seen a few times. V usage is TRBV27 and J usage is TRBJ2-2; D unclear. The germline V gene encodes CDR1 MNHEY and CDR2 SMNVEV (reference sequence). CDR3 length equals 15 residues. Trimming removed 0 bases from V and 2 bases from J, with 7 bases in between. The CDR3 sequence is CASSLSNYNTGELFF. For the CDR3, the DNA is TGTGCCAGCAGTTTATCGAACTATAACACCGGGGAGCTGTTTTTT.

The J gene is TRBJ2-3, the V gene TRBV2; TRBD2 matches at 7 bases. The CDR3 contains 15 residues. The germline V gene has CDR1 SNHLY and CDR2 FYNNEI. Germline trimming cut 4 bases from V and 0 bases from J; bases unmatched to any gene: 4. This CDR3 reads CASSAQRGSTDTQYF. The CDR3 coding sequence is TGTGCCAGCAGTGCCCAGCGGGGTAGCACAGATACGCAGTATTTT. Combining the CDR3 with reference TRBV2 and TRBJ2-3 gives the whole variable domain EPEVTQTPSHQVTQMGQEVILRCVPISNHLYFYWYRQILGQKVEFLVSFYNNEISEKSEIFDDQFSVERPDGSNFTLKIRSTKLEDSAMYFCASSAQRGSTDTQYFGPGTRLTVL.

The CDR3 region is CATSRDWVAGGSTNEKLFF. The CDR3 coding sequence is TGTGCCACCAGCAGAGATTGGGTTGCGGGGGGCTCAACTAATGAAAAACTGTTTTTT. This rearrangement joins TRBV15 to TRBJ1-4, with D possibly matching TRBD1 (6 bases). Germline V gene sequence: CDR1 LNHNV, CDR2 YYDKDF (reference sequence). V was trimmed by 0 bases and J by 0 bases, leaving 17 bases between them. This CDR3 has 19 amino acids.

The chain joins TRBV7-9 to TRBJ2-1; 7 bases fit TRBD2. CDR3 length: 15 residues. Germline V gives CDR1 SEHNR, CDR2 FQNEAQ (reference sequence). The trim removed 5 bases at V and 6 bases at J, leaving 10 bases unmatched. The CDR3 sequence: CASSISSGILNEQFF. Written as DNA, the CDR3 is TGTGCCAGCAGCATTTCGAGCGGGATACTCAATGAGCAGTTCTTC.

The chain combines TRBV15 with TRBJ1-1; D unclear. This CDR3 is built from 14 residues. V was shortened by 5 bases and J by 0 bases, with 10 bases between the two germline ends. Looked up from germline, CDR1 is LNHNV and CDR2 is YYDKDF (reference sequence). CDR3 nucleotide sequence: TGTGCCACCAGCTTGATACTCATGAACACTGAAGCTTTCTTT. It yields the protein CATSLILMNTEAFF.